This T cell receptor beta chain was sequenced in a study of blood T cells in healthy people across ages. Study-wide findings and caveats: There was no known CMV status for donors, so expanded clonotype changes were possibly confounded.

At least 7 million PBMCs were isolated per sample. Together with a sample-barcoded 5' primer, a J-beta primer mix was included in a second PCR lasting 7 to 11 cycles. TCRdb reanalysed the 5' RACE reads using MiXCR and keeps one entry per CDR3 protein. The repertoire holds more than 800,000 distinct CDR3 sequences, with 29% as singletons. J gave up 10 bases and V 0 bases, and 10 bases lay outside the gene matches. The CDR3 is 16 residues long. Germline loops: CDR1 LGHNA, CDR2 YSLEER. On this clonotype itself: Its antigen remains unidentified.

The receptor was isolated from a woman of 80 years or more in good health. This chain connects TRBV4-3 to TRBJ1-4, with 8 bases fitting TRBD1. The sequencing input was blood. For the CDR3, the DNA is TGCGCCAGCAGCCAAGAATCGGACAGGGTTCTGGCAAAACTGTTTTTT. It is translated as CASSQESDRVLAKLFF.